Below, 8 T cell receptor beta chains from the same sample are listed, as sequenced in a study of shared clonotypes between healthy human individuals. Profiling relied on immunoSEQ multiplex PCR, and the TCRdb table lists in-frame clones only, not all of them. This sample has a few million clones, with 85% to 95% found just once. The sequenced sample was naive CD4+ T cells from PBMCs. This sample's subset: CD45RA+ positively selected. Receptors were obtained from a man aged 18 to 29 in good health. Some clones in this sample may be carry-over from other donors' samples.

V usage is TRBV5-1 and J usage is TRBJ1-5; 7 bases are shared with TRBD1. The germline CDR1 and CDR2 sequences are SGHRS and YFSETQ. The CDR3 consists of 16 residues. The V and J ends lost 2 bases and 0 bases, in that order; junction bases with no gene match: 5. CDR3 sequence: CASSLGTGDSNQPQHF. CDR3 DNA sequence: TGCGCCAGCAGCTTAGGAACAGGGGATAGCAATCAGCCCCAGCATTTT.

The chain couples TRBV19 to TRBJ1-3; no clear D gene. Germline V gene lookup returns CDR1 LNHDA and CDR2 SQIVND (reference sequence). The CDR3 runs to 15 residues. Trimming shortened V by 5 bases and J by 0 bases, and 11 bases separated the two germline ends. The CDR3 spells CASSSPGRSGNTIYF. The CDR3 bases are TGTGCCAGTAGTTCCCCGGGCCGCTCTGGAAACACCATATATTTT.

The rearrangement joins TRBV2 to TRBJ1-5; D remains unclear. The CDR3 sequence is 15 residues long. V lost 2 bases, J lost 0 bases, and 8 bases lay in between. The germline gives CDR1 SNHLY, CDR2 FYNNEI. The CDR3 reads CASSEQPYSNQPQHF. DNA for the CDR3: TGTGCCAGCAGTGAACAGCCGTATAGCAATCAGCCCCAGCATTTT. Full variable domain (remainder filled in from reference TRBV2 and TRBJ1-5): EPEVTQTPSHQVTQMGQEVILRCVPISNHLYFYWYRQILGQKVEFLVSFYNNEISEKSEIFDDQFSVERPDGSNFTLKIRSTKLEDSAMYFCASSEQPYSNQPQHFGDGTRLSIL.

This clone was detected once. The chain recombines TRBV29-1 with TRBJ2-1; TRBD2 agrees at 7 bases. In germline, CDR1 is SQVTM, CDR2 ANQGSEA. J was trimmed by 10 bases and V by 3 bases; bases with no gene match: 18. This CDR3 is built from 16 residues. CDR3 in DNA: TGCAGCGTTGAGGACGCCGGGAGGAGTGGTGCTAAGGAGCAGTTCTTC. Translated: CSVEDAGRSGAKEQFF.

The chain combines TRBV6-5 with TRBJ2-2, with TRBD2 identical over 7 bases. V lost 5 bases to trimming and J lost 4 bases; unmatched junction nucleotides: 4. The CDR3 runs 14 residues. Per the germline V gene, CDR1 is MNHEY and CDR2 is SVGAGI. The DNA of the CDR3 is TGTGCCAGCAGTAACCGACTAGCCACCGGGGAGCTGTTTTTT. It specifies CASSNRLATGELFF.

The CDR3, as DNA: TGTGCCAGCAGCTTGCCGGGACTAGCTGAGAAAGAGCTGTTTTTT. The encoded protein is CASSLPGLAEKELFF. This sequence joins TRBV5-4 and TRBJ2-2; 9 nucleotides agree with TRBD2. The CDR3 consists of 15 residues. J was trimmed by 11 bases and V by 1 base; bases with no gene match: 9. CDR1 is SGHNT, CDR2 YYREEE, per germline (reference sequence).

The J gene is TRBJ2-7, the V gene TRBV5-5; no clear D. The CDR3 runs 15 residues. Trimming stripped 3 bases from V and 3 bases from J, with 16 bases between. Germline-derived CDR1 and CDR2 are SGHKS and YYEKEE (reference sequence). As DNA, the CDR3 is TGTGCCAGCAGCTCCCAGCCCGCTAGTGTCTACGAGCAGTACTTC. Its protein is CASSSQPASVYEQYF. The complete variable domain, with remaining parts taken from reference TRBV5-5 and TRBJ2-7, reads DAGVTQSPTHLIKTRGQQVTLRCSPISGHKSVSWYQQVLGQGPQFIFQYYEKEERGRGNFPDRFSARQFPNYSSELNVNALLLGDSALYLCASSSQPASVYEQYFGPGTRLTVT.

This chain uses TRBV15 with TRBJ1-4; 9 nucleotides match TRBD1. The V gene's germline CDR1 is LNHNV and CDR2 YYDKDF (reference sequence). The CDR3 spans 15 residues. The junction had 8 bases not matched to a gene; V was cut back by 4 bases and J by 8 bases. The CDR3 coding sequence is TGTGCCACCAGCAACCACAGGGGGCTGGAGGAAAAACTGTTTTTT. This gives the protein CATSNHRGLEEKLFF.